This T cell receptor (beta chain) was obtained from a study of low-dose radiotherapy and immunotherapy resistance in tumors. Whole-study context: Cohort 1 received 0.5 Gy per fraction every 2 weeks, totaling 6.5 Gy. Intravenous nivolumab 240 mg every two weeks plus ipilimumab 1 mg/kg every six weeks was given to patients. Aspirin was taken orally at 300 mg daily by patients, and this continued for four cycles from cycle 1 day 1.

This sample's time point: after trial treatment. Specified treatment: LDRT plus nivolumab, ipilimumab, low-dose cyclophosphamide and aspirin (RACIN trial). Administered to the donors were nivolumab, ipilimumab, aspirin, low-dose cyclophosphamide and low-dose radiotherapy. First-strand cDNA used TRAV- and TRBV-specific primers, covering alpha and beta chains. For amplifying TCRs, the PCR ran for 20 to 25 cycles with Phusion, which was used together with a constant-region primer and the adapter on the V primers. TCRdb redid the calling of the reads with MiXCR, one entry per CDR3 protein. The data hold around 80,000 distinct CDR3 sequences, with less than 20% observed a single time. This clonotype was detected many times. Germline loops: CDR1 ENHRY, CDR2 SYGVKD. The CDR3 totals 15 residues. J lost 6 bases, V lost 3 bases, and 7 bases had no gene match.

Sample: PBMCs, taken after low-dose radiotherapy plus immunotherapy. This receptor was obtained from a male donor with prostate cancer. The chain recombines TRBV10-3 with TRBJ1-5; TRBD1 matches 8 bases. This chain's CDR3 is CAISDRQGAGQPQHF. The CDR3 DNA follows: TGTGCCATCAGTGATCGTCAGGGGGCCGGTCAGCCCCAGCATTTT.